Described below is a single TCR beta chain sequence and its context. Its specificity is unknown. CD45RO negativity and positive selection for CCR7 defined naive CD8 cells, a population that excluded terminally differentiated effector memory CD45RA+ cells. The data belong to a study of shared clonotypes between healthy human individuals. Study as a whole: CD4 naive and memory got three plates each, CD8 naive two, CD8 memory one. Findings and limits, study-wide: In this cohort, only blood was sampled, and tissue repertoires likely differ.

Sequenced by immunoSEQ multiplex PCR; TCRdb stores in-frame clones only, minus some. The data hold about 700,000 clones, with roughly 94% observed a single time. The germline V and J ends were trimmed by 4 bases and 2 bases, with 13 bases remaining between them. Germline CDR1 and CDR2: MGHDK and SYGVNS. This CDR3 is built from 15 residues. The sample consisted of naive CD8+ T cells sorted from blood. The receptor comes from a man aged 25-45 years in good health. The V gene is TRBV25-1, the J gene TRBJ2-3, with D possibly being TRBD2 (5 bases). This chain's CDR3 is CASSGTGGLTDTQYF. In DNA form, the CDR3 reads TGTGCCAGCAGTGGCACCGGCGGGCTCACAGATACGCAGTATTTT. Filled out from reference TRBV25-1 and TRBJ2-3, the complete variable domain reads EADIYQTPRYLVIGTGKKITLECSQTMGHDKMYWYQQDPGMELHLIHYSYGVNSTEKGDLSSESTVSRIRTEHFPLTLESARPSHTSQYLCASSGTGGLTDTQYFGPGTRLTVL.